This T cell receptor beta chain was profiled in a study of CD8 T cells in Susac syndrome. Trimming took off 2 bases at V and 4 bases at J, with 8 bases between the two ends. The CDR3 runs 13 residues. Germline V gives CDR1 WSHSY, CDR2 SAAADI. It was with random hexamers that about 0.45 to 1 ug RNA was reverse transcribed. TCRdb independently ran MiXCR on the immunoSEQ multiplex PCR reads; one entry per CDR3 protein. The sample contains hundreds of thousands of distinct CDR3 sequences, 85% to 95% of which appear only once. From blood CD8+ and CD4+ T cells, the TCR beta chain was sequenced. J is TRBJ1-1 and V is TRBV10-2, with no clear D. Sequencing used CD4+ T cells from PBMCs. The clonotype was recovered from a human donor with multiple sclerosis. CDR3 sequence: CASSETRGTEAFF. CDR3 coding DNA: TGCGCCAGCAGTGAGACCCGGGGCACTGAAGCTTTCTTT.